This entry concerns a single T cell receptor (beta chain). The antigen remains undetermined. The data were produced by immunoSEQ multiplex PCR, yet TCRdb's version contains in-frame clones alone and is incomplete. The data contain tens of thousands of clones, 75% to 95% of them singletons. The CDR3 totals 13 residues. Deletions cut 6 bases from V and 0 bases from J, with 9 bases between. This specimen comes from a study of T cell responses to AZD1222 COVID-19 vaccine. General study results and limits: The peak T cell response came first, and repertoires were sampled only after it. Most donors were white British and more were female, and clonal diversity was possibly underestimated. Seropositive AZD1222 recipients at baseline numbered only five or six. Following two doses of AZD1222, Spike-specific TCR breadth and depth rose.

The TCR comes from an adult in good health. The chain couples TRBV12-3 or TRBV12-4 to TRBJ2-7, with D unclear. The material was peripheral blood, obtained on day 0 of MenACWY control vaccination. CDR3 residues: CASRTTNSYEQYF. In DNA form, the CDR3 reads TGTGCCAGCAGAACTACCAACTCCTACGAGCAGTACTTC.